The 24 T cell receptor beta chains below come from one sample, sequenced in a study of blood T cell repertoires in COVID-19. Repertoires were generated with immunoSEQ multiplex PCR, while TCRdb's copy carries only in-frame clones and drops some. The sample records around 100,000 clones, just over 85% being singletons. Sequencing was performed on peripheral blood. These receptors were taken from a human donor in a cohort sampled during active COVID-19.

This clone was seen only once. CDR3 sequence: CASSPIPGEGYTF. The DNA of the CDR3 is TGTGCCAGCAGTCCGATCCCAGGGGAGGGCTACACCTTC. The chain carries TRBV27 and TRBJ1-2; maybe TRBD1 (6 bases). Trimming cost V 5 bases and J 8 bases, with 15 bases left between them. The CDR3 has 13 amino acids. Germline V lookup: CDR1 MNHEY, CDR2 SMNVEV (reference sequence).

The V and J genes are TRBV25-1 and TRBJ1-2, with no clear D. Trimming took 4 bases from V and 4 from J, leaving 4 bases between them. The CDR3 consists of 11 residues. The germline gives CDR1 MGHDK, CDR2 SYGVNS. The CDR3 sequence: CASSGGYGYTF. CDR3 DNA sequence: TGTGCCAGCAGTGGCGGCTATGGCTACACCTTC.

This clone was recorded once. The genes are TRBV5-1 and TRBJ1-6, with 9 bases identical to TRBD1. The germline V gene has CDR1 SGHRS and CDR2 YFSETQ. The CDR3 has 15 residues. After removal of 4 bases from V and 8 bases from J, the junction contained 7 bases not matched to a gene. The CDR3 here is CASSPGQGPYSPLHF. Written as DNA, the CDR3 is TGCGCCAGCAGCCCGGGACAGGGCCCATATTCACCCCTCCACTTT.

This chain links TRBV5-4 with TRBJ2-7; TRBD1 is a possible D gene (5 bases). CDR1 and CDR2 (germline): SGHNT, YYREEE (reference sequence). This CDR3 spans 15 amino acids. Trimming took off 0 bases at V and 1 base at J, with 11 bases between the two ends. CDR3 nucleotide sequence: TGTGCCAGCAGCTTGGATTCCCAGGGTTCCTACGAGCAGTACTTC. Amino acids: CASSLDSQGSYEQYF.

A remark on this clone: One end of the junction does not line up with germline, which may come from a read error. The V call is TRBV10-3, the J call TRBJ2-1; 9 positions agree with TRBD2. The CDR3 totals 15 residues. Germline V gene sequence: CDR1 ENHRY, CDR2 SYGVKD. This CDR3 is CAIKRPSGIAEEQFF. Here the CDR3 DNA reads TGTGCGATCAAAAGGCCTAGCGGGATAGCTGAAGAGCAGTTCTTC.

The rearrangement uses TRBV7-9 and TRBJ2-7; 10 nucleotides agree with TRBD1. Trimming cost V 2 bases and J 2 bases; bases outside gene matches: 6. This CDR3 spans 16 amino acids. CDR1 is SEHNR and CDR2 is FQNEAQ in the germline V gene (reference sequence). The CDR3 sequence is CASSLHGTGAAYEQYF. The CDR3 DNA follows: TGTGCCAGCAGCTTACATGGGACAGGGGCGGCCTACGAGCAGTACTTC.

V gene TRBV10-1 combines with J gene TRBJ2-1, with 7 bases identical to TRBD1. V was clipped by 1 base and J by 2 bases; unmatched bases: 8. The CDR3 totals 17 residues. CDR1 WNHNN and CDR2 SYGVQD come from the germline V gene (reference sequence). CDR3 DNA: TGCGCCAGCAGTGAGTACGAGGGACAGACTACCTACAATGAGCAGTTCTTC. Its protein is CASSEYEGQTTYNEQFF.

The V and J genes are TRBV29-1 and TRBJ1-5; 9 nucleotides align to TRBD1. The CDR3 runs to 13 residues. CDR1 is SQVTM, CDR2 ANQGSEA, per germline. After removal of 6 bases from V and 2 bases from J, the junction contained 2 bases not matched to a gene. CDR3 nucleotide sequence: TGCAGCGTGAGGACAGGGGGCAATCAGCCCCAGCATTTT. It is translated as CSVRTGGNQPQHF.

V gene TRBV19 combines with J gene TRBJ2-7; maybe TRBD1 (7 bases). The CDR3 consists of 15 residues. Trimming pared 6 bases from V and 5 bases from J, leaving 20 bases between. Germline V gene sequence: CDR1 LNHDA, CDR2 SQIVND (reference sequence). CDR3 residues: CASSLRAGGPHEQYF. The CDR3 DNA reads as TGTGCCAGTAGCCTCAGGGCAGGGGGGCCCCACGAGCAGTACTTC.

This chain uses TRBV5-1 with TRBJ2-5, with 7 bases fitting TRBD1. This CDR3 is built from 13 residues. Losses at the gene ends were 2 bases for V and 5 bases for J; bases not matched to a gene: 3. Per the germline V gene, CDR1 is SGHRS and CDR2 is YFSETQ. The CDR3 region has the DNA TGCGCCAGCAGCTTCACAGGGGAGGAGACCCAGTACTTC. This encodes CASSFTGEETQYF.

The rearrangement joins TRBV9 to TRBJ2-3; 8 nucleotides match TRBD1. The CDR3 runs 16 residues. J was trimmed by 4 bases and V by 0 bases; bases with no gene match: 7. Per the germline V gene, CDR1 is SGDLS and CDR2 is YYNGEE. CDR3 sequence (DNA): TGTGCCAGCAGCGTAGGAGCAGGGGGCGGATCAGATACGCAGTATTTT. Its protein is CASSVGAGGGSDTQYF.

In its sample, this clone was seen once. The chain has TRBV20-1 and TRBJ2-1; unclear D gene. The germline V gene has CDR1 DFQATT and CDR2 SNEGSKA (reference sequence). The CDR3 loop spans 13 amino acids. Trimming removed 3 bases from V and 2 bases from J, with 8 bases in between. CDR3 sequence: CSASKPAYNEQFF. CDR3 bases: TGCAGTGCTAGTAAGCCGGCCTACAATGAGCAGTTCTTC.

The chain recombines TRBV6-5 with TRBJ1-2, with D perhaps matching TRBD1 (6 bases). CDR1 and CDR2 (germline): MNHEY, SVGAGI. V was clipped by 4 bases and J by 2 bases, with 14 bases between them. CDR3 length: 15 amino acids. The CDR3 DNA sequence: TGTGCCAGCAGTTCCCTCACGGACAGAAACTATGGCTACACCTTC. This translates into CASSSLTDRNYGYTF.

The chain employs TRBV12-3 or TRBV12-4 and TRBJ2-7, with 7 positions matching TRBD1. The CDR3 totals 13 residues. V lost 6 bases and J lost 7; bases outside the gene matches: 9. The CDR3 region has the DNA TGTGCCAGCAGACTCAGACAGGGTGGGGAGCAGTACTTC. As protein: CASRLRQGGEQYF.

The rearrangement uses TRBV7-2 and TRBJ2-4; tentative D call: TRBD1 (5 bases). Per germline, CDR1 SGHTA and CDR2 FQGNSA. This CDR3 spans 12 amino acids. The V end was cut by 5 bases, the J end by 8 bases, with 10 bases between. The CDR3 bases are TGTGCCAGCAGCCCGTGGGGCGACATTCAGTACTTC. It encodes CASSPWGDIQYF.

The genes are TRBV6-6 and TRBJ2-7; 8 bases are shared with TRBD2. CDR3 length: 16 residues. Looked up from germline, CDR1 is MNHNY and CDR2 is SVGAGI (reference sequence). V gave up 5 bases and J gave up 0 bases; unmatched junction bases: 9. In DNA, the CDR3 is TGTGCCAGCAGTCGATCTGGAAGCGGGAGCTCCTACGAGCAGTACTTC. It specifies CASSRSGSGSSYEQYF.

The chain joins TRBV9 to TRBJ2-7; TRBD2 agrees at 7 bases. V lost 6 bases and J lost 0; bases outside the gene matches: 9. CDR3 length: 15 amino acids. CDR1 SGDLS and CDR2 YYNGEE come from the germline V gene. In DNA form, the CDR3 reads TGTGCCAGCACCCAAGAAGCGGGGTCCTCCTACGAGCAGTACTTC. Translating it yields CASTQEAGSSYEQYF.

The chain employs TRBV7-6 and TRBJ1-2, with 8 bases aligning to TRBD1. The CDR3 runs to 13 residues. Looked up from germline, CDR1 is SGHVS and CDR2 is FNYEAQ. The V and J ends lost 5 bases and 8 bases, in that order; junction bases with no gene match: 7. The CDR3 loop is CASSQQGAWGYTF. The CDR3 DNA sequence: TGTGCCAGCAGCCAGCAGGGGGCTTGGGGCTACACCTTC.

This clone was found many times. The V gene is TRBV2, the J gene TRBJ1-5, with 10 bases fitting TRBD1. This CDR3 has 15 residues. Trimming took 6 bases from V and 5 from J; bases not matched to a gene: 7. The germline CDR1 and CDR2 sequences are SNHLY and FYNNEI. The CDR3 DNA is TGTGCCAGCAGAGGGGACAGGGGAATTCATCAGCCCCAGCATTTT. It translates to CASRGDRGIHQPQHF.

The V gene is TRBV7-9, the J gene TRBJ2-4, with a possible D match to TRBD2 (5 bases). Trimming left V 4 bases short and J 0 bases short, with 13 bases between. Germline loops: CDR1 SEHNR, CDR2 FQNEAQ (reference sequence). This CDR3 region has 16 residues. CDR3 DNA: TGTGCCAGCAGCTCACTAGGAAGCCTAGCCAAAAACATTCAGTACTTC. Residues: CASSSLGSLAKNIQYF.

This chain uses TRBV5-1 with TRBJ1-1, with D unresolved. V lost 0 bases, J lost 1 base, and 13 bases lay in between. The length of the CDR3 is 16 residues. Germline CDR1 reads SGHRS; CDR2 reads YFSETQ. In DNA form, the CDR3 reads TGCGCCAGCAGCTTGGGCTTTACTGGAGGGAACACTGAAGCTTTCTTT. Its protein is CASSLGFTGGNTEAFF.

V gene TRBV7-3 combines with J gene TRBJ1-2; D gene ambiguous. Germline V gene sequence: CDR1 SGHTA, CDR2 FQGTGA. The CDR3 consists of 16 residues. Trimming took off 5 bases at V and 3 bases at J, with 19 bases between the two ends. The chain's CDR3 is CASSPVGGKPDYGYTF. The CDR3 DNA reads TGTGCCAGCAGCCCCGTCGGAGGGAAACCGGACTATGGCTACACCTTC.

The V call is TRBV11-2, the J call TRBJ2-4; D is uncertain. The V and J ends lost 5 bases and 8 bases respectively, with 13 bases between them. From germline, CDR1 is SGHAT and CDR2 FQNNGV. CDR3 size: 13 residues. The CDR3 DNA reads as TGTGCCAGCAGCCCGAAGCAACGGGACATTCAGTACTTC. This encodes CASSPKQRDIQYF.

V and J are TRBV7-2 and TRBJ2-7, with TRBD2 matching over 7 bases. The CDR3 has 15 amino acids. The V and J ends lost 1 base and 7 bases, in that order; junction bases with no gene match: 10. Germline lookup yields CDR1 SGHTA and CDR2 FQGNSA. In DNA form, the CDR3 reads TGTGCCAGCAGCTTAGTTGGGGCTAGCGGTTTGGAGCAGTACTTC. It is translated as CASSLVGASGLEQYF.